The 21 T cell receptor beta chains below all came from one sample that was sequenced in a study of blood T cells in healthy people across ages. It was with a sample-barcoded 5' primer and a J-beta primer mix that a second PCR of roughly 6 to 12 cycles was run. Via MiXCR, TCRdb re-called the 5' RACE reads, giving one row per CDR3 protein. The table lists about 640,000 distinct CDR3 sequences, roughly three fifths of them singletons, with 30% to 45% in the top ten. The sequencing sample was made of blood. The receptor source for this set is a man in his 60s in good health.

The chain combines TRBV7-9 with TRBJ2-7, with a possible D match to TRBD1 (6 bases). The CDR3 covers 13 residues. V gave up 1 base and J gave up 6 bases, with 10 bases separating them. CDR1 and CDR2 from the germline V gene are SEHNR and FQNEAQ (reference sequence). The CDR3 DNA reads TGTGCCAGCAGCTTAGTCAGGGGCTTCGAGCAGTACTTC. Protein product: CASSLVRGFEQYF.

A few counts support this clonotype. The chain links TRBV5-5 to TRBJ2-1, with 10 bases lining up with TRBD2. The junction had 9 bases not matched to a gene; V was cut back by 2 bases and J by 10 bases. Germline CDR1 reads SGHKS; CDR2 reads YYEKEE (reference sequence). The CDR3 consists of 15 residues. CDR3 nucleotide sequence: TGTGCCAGCAGCTTTAGCGGGGGGCCCGGGAGCGAGCAGTTCTTC. Its protein product is CASSFSGGPGSEQFF.

This chain uses TRBV29-1 with TRBJ1-2, with TRBD1 matching 10 bases. Losses at the gene ends were 6 bases for V and 5 bases for J; bases not matched to a gene: 3. Germline V gene lookup returns CDR1 SQVTM and CDR2 ANQGSEA. This CDR3 is 12 amino acids long. CDR3 in DNA: TGCAGCGTCCAGGGACAGGGGTATGGCTACACCTTC. As protein: CSVQGQGYGYTF. The whole variable domain, filled in from reference TRBV29-1 and TRBJ1-2, reads SAVISQKPSRDICQRGTSLTIQCQVDSQVTMMFWYRQQPGQSLTLIATANQGSEATYESGFVIDKFPISRPNLTFSTLTVSNMSPEDSSIYLCSVQGQGYGYTFGSGTRLTVV.

The chain joins TRBV9 to TRBJ2-5; TRBD2 matches at 7 bases. The CDR3 sequence is 15 residues long. Germline trimming cut 4 bases from V and 3 bases from J; bases unmatched to any gene: 9. CDR1 and CDR2 (germline): SGDLS, YYNGEE. CDR3 region: CASSPPPGGEETQYF. The CDR3 DNA sequence: TGTGCCAGCAGCCCCCCCCCGGGGGGAGAAGAGACCCAGTACTTC.

The CDR3 here is CASSELAVRVGNQPQHF. The CDR3, as DNA: TGTGCCAGCAGTGAATTGGCGGTGAGGGTTGGCAATCAGCCCCAGCATTTT. The chain links TRBV6-1 to TRBJ1-5, with D uncertain. V dropped 2 bases and J dropped 2 bases, with 16 bases sitting between them. The CDR3 is 17 amino acids. Germline CDR1 and CDR2: MNHNS and SASEGT.

V and J are TRBV12-3 or TRBV12-4 and TRBJ2-7; D is perhaps TRBD2 (6 bases). This CDR3 region has 14 residues. The germline V and J ends were trimmed by 3 bases and 1 base, with 10 bases remaining between them. CDR3 protein: CASSLTRRSYEQYF. The CDR3 DNA follows: TGTGCCAGCAGTTTGACTAGGCGGTCCTACGAGCAGTACTTC.

In this sample, this clonotype turned up a few times. V gene TRBV12-3 or TRBV12-4 combines with J gene TRBJ1-2, with D perhaps matching TRBD1 (5 bases). Trimming removed 8 bases at V and 0 bases at J, with 16 bases between. CDR3 size: 15 residues. The CDR3 loop is CASAWAAGPNYGYTF. CDR3 sequence (DNA): TGTGCCAGCGCCTGGGCGGCGGGGCCTAACTATGGCTACACCTTC.

This sequence joins TRBV29-1 and TRBJ2-1; 8 bases match TRBD1. CDR3 size: 12 residues. Germline V gene sequence: CDR1 SQVTM, CDR2 ANQGSEA. The CDR3 region has the DNA TGCAACACAGGACAGGGAGGAAATGAGCAGTTCTTC. It yields the protein CNTGQGGNEQFF.

This clonotype was detected once. The gene calls are TRBV7-2 and TRBJ2-1; TRBD2 aligns across 8 bases. Germline V gene data show CDR1 as SGHTA and CDR2 as FQGNSA. J was trimmed by 9 bases and V by 5 bases; bases with no gene match: 9. The CDR3 has 14 residues. The CDR3 loop reads CASSGRAGDPEQFF. In nucleotides, the CDR3 is TGTGCCAGCAGCGGTCGAGCGGGAGACCCTGAGCAGTTCTTC.

This clonotype was counted only a few times. The V call is TRBV20-1, the J call TRBJ2-1, with 11 bases aligning to TRBD2. The CDR3 covers 14 residues. The germline V gene has CDR1 DFQATT and CDR2 SNEGSKA (reference sequence). CDR3 DNA: TGCAGCGGGATACCGGGACTAGCGGAGGCCCGGCAGTTCTTC. It translates to CSGIPGLAEARQFF.

Concerning this clonotype: One end of the junction varies from germline; a read error may be responsible. V is TRBV18 and J is TRBJ2-3; D perhaps matches TRBD1 (6 bases). Germline CDR1 and CDR2: KGHSH and LQKENI. The CDR3 runs to 13 residues. CDR3 in DNA: TGTGCCAGCTCACCACTACAGGGAGATGCGCAGTATTTT. Translation gives CASSPLQGDAQYF.

The chain uses TRBV24-1 and TRBJ2-2, with 8 bases aligning to TRBD1. Trimming cost V 5 bases and J 9 bases; bases outside gene matches: 1. This CDR3 is 12 amino acids long. Germline V gene data show CDR1 as KGHDR and CDR2 as SFDVKD. CDR3 bases: TGTGCCACCAGTGGGGACAGGCGGGAGCTGTTTTTT. Its protein is CATSGDRRELFF.

The chain employs TRBV5-1 and TRBJ2-5; 9 nucleotides match TRBD2. The CDR3 is 17 amino acids. CDR1 and CDR2 from the germline V gene are SGHRS and YFSETQ. Trimming at V came to 4 bases and at J to 0 bases, leaving 10 bases not matched to a gene. Here the CDR3 reads CASSLTSSGKYQETQYF. The CDR3 DNA sequence: TGCGCCAGCAGCCTAACCTCTAGCGGGAAGTACCAAGAGACCCAGTACTTC.

The J gene is TRBJ2-1, the V gene TRBV20-1; TRBD1 is a possible D gene (6 bases). The germline V gene encodes CDR1 DFQATT and CDR2 SNEGSKA (reference sequence). The CDR3 runs 12 residues. V lost 6 bases and J lost 5, with 11 bases in between. CDR3 amino acids: CSADRINNEQFF. In nucleotides, the CDR3 is TGCAGTGCAGACAGGATAAACAATGAGCAGTTCTTC.

V and J are TRBV6-6 and TRBJ2-4; perhaps TRBD2 as D (5 bases). The V gene's germline CDR1 is MNHNY and CDR2 SVGAGI (reference sequence). The CDR3 runs to 17 residues. Trimming shortened V by 3 bases and J by 0 bases, and 15 bases separated the two germline ends. CDR3 in amino acids: CASSYLRETVAKNIQYF. CDR3 DNA sequence: TGTGCCAGCAGTTATCTCCGGGAAACGGTAGCCAAAAACATTCAGTACTTC.

The chain is built from TRBV10-3 and TRBJ1-1, with 8 positions matching TRBD1. CDR1 is ENHRY and CDR2 is SYGVKD in the germline V gene. The CDR3 contains 14 residues. With 8 bases clipped from V and 0 bases from J, the junction kept 5 bases outside the gene matches. CDR3 sequence: CAIGWTGLNTEAFF. CDR3 sequence (DNA): TGTGCCATCGGATGGACAGGGCTGAACACTGAAGCTTTCTTT.

The rearrangement links TRBV28 to TRBJ2-1; a weak D match, TRBD1 (6 bases). Deletions cut 6 bases from V and 5 bases from J, with 14 bases between. The CDR3 totals 14 residues. The germline V gene encodes CDR1 MDHEN and CDR2 SYDVKM. CDR3 sequence: CASSLVTGNNEQFF. CDR3 coding DNA: TGTGCCAGCAGCCTGGTTACAGGGAACAATGAGCAGTTCTTC.

This clonotype was picked up a small number of times. V gene TRBV7-9 combines with J gene TRBJ2-2; D assignment may be TRBD1 or TRBD2 (5 bases each). This CDR3 contains 16 residues. Germline V gives CDR1 SEHNR, CDR2 FQNEAQ (reference sequence). The V end lost 10 bases, the J end lost 0 bases, and 18 bases lay between the germline ends. CDR3 residues: CATTRPGTTNTGELFF. CDR3 in DNA: TGTGCCACCACCCGCCCCGGGACGACGAACACCGGGGAGCTGTTTTTT.

This clonotype was detected a few times. The genes are TRBV3-1 and TRBJ2-6; D is unresolved. The CDR3 is 15 residues long. V lost 2 bases to trimming and J lost 0 bases, with 5 bases between them. The germline CDR1 and CDR2 sequences are LGHDT and YNNKEL (reference sequence). CDR3 DNA: TGTGCCAGCAGCCAATTCCTCTCTGGGGCCAACGTCCTGACTTTC. It is translated as CASSQFLSGANVLTF.

The table lists this clonotype with a few counts. V gene TRBV4-2 combines with J gene TRBJ1-6, with D unresolved. CDR3 length: 15 amino acids. Germline V gene lookup returns CDR1 LGHNA and CDR2 YNFKEQ. V dropped 4 bases and J dropped 5 bases, with 12 bases sitting between them. The CDR3 sequence: CASSRDVGNNSPLHF. The CDR3 nucleotides read TGTGCCAGCAGCCGTGACGTCGGGAATAATTCACCCCTCCACTTT.

To note about this clonotype: At one of its ends the junction is not consistent with the germline gene, which may arise from a read error. This chain links TRBV4-1 with TRBJ2-2, with 10 bases lining up with TRBD2. CDR3 length: 18 residues. Germline V gives CDR1 MGHRA, CDR2 YSYEKL. The CDR3: CANSQRRSGGADTGELFF. DNA for the CDR3: TGCGCCAACAGCCAACGTCGGAGCGGGGGGGCCGACACCGGGGAGCTGTTTTTT.